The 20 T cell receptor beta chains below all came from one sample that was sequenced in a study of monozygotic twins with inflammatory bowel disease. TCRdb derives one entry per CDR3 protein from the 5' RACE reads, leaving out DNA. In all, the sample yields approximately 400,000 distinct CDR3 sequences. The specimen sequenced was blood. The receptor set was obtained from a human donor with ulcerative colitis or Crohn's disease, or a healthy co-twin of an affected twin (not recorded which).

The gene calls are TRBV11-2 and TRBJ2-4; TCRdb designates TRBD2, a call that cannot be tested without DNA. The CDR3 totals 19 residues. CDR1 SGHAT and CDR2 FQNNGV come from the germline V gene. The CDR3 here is CASSQGSSALHLAKNIQYF. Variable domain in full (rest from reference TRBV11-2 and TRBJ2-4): EAGVAQSPRYKIIEKRQSVAFWCNPISGHATLYWYQQILGQGPKLLIQFQNNGVVDDSQLPKDRFSAERLKGVDSTLKIQPAKLEDSAVYLCASSQGSSALHLAKNIQYFGAGTRLSVL.

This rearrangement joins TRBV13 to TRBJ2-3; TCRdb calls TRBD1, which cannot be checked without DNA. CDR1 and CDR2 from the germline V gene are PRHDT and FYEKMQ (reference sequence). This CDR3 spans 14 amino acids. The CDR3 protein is CASSHRGSTDTQYF.

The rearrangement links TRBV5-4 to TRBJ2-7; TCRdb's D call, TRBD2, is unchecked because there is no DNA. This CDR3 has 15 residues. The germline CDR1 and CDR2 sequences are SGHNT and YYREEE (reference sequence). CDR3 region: CASSLPLAGVEEQYF.

CDR3 sequence reads: CASSFTSISGANVLTF. This chain connects TRBV5-1 to TRBJ2-6. Germline CDR1 SGHRS, CDR2 YFSETQ. The CDR3 spans 16 residues.

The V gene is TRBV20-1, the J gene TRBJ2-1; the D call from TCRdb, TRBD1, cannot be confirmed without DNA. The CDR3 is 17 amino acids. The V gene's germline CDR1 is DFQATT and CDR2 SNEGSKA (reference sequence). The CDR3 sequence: CSARGFGQGSSYNEQFF.

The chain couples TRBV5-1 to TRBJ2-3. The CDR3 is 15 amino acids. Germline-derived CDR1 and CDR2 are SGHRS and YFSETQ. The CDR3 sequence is CASSRGDVSTDTQYF.

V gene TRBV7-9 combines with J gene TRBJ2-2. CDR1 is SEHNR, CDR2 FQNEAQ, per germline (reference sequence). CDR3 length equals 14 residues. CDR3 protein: CASIFGENTGELFF.

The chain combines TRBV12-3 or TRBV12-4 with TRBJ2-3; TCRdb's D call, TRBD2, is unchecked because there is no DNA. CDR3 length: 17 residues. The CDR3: CASAPGGRAGGTDTQYF.

The CDR3 sequence: CASSQENRGGYGYTF. The chain combines TRBV4-3 with TRBJ1-2; as DNA is missing, the TRBD1 call by TCRdb cannot be tested. The germline V gene has CDR1 LGHNA and CDR2 YSLEER. This CDR3 comprises 15 residues.

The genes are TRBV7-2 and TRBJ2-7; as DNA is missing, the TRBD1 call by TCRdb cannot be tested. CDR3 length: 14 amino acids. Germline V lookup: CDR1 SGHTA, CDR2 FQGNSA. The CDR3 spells CASSLAKTDYEQYF.

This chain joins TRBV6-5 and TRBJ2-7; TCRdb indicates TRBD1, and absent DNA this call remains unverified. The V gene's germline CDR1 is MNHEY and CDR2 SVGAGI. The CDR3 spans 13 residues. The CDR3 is CASSYSIQGEQYF.

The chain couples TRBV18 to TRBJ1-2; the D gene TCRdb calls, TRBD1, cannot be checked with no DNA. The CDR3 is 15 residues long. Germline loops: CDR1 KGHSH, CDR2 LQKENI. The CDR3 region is CASSPPGTANYGYTF. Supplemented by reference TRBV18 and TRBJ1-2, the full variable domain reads NAGVMQNPRHLVRRRGQEARLRCSPMKGHSHVYWYRQLPEEGLKFMVYLQKENIIDESGMPKERFSAEFPKEGPSILRIQQVVRGDSAAYFCASSPPGTANYGYTFGSGTRLTVV.

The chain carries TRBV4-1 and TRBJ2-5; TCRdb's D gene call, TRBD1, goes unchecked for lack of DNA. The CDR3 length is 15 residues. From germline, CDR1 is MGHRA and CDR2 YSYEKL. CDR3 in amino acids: CASSQLQGKQETQYF.

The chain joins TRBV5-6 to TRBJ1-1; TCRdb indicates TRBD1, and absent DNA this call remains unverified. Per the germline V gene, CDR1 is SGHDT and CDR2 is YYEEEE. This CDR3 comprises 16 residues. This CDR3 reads CASSFGQGVLNTEAFF.

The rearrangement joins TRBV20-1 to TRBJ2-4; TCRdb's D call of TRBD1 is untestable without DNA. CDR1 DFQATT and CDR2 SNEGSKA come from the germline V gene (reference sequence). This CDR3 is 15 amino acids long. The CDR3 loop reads CSAKQGAEGKNIQYF.

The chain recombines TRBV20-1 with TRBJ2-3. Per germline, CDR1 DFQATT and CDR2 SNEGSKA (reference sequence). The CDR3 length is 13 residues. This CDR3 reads CSARDPGPDTQYF.

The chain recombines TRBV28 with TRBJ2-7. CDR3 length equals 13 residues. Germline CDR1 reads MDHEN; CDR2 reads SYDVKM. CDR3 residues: CASSYNVVYEQYF.

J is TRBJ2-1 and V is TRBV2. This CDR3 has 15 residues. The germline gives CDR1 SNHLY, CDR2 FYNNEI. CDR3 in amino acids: CASRDSEKTYNEQFF. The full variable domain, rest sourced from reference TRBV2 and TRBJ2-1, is EPEVTQTPSHQVTQMGQEVILRCVPISNHLYFYWYRQILGQKVEFLVSFYNNEISEKSEIFDDQFSVERPDGSNFTLKIRSTKLEDSAMYFCASRDSEKTYNEQFFGPGTRLTVL.

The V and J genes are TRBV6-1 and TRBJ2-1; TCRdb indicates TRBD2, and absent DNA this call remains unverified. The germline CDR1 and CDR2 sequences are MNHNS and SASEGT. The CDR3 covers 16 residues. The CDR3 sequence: CASSHGLAGGPNEQFF.

The CDR3 here is CASSQDSRYGYTF. The genes are TRBV18 and TRBJ1-2; the D gene TCRdb calls, TRBD1, cannot be checked with no DNA. The CDR3 consists of 13 residues. Germline CDR1 is KGHSH and CDR2 is LQKENI.